This entry concerns a single T cell receptor (beta chain). Antigen specificity is unknown. CDR1 and CDR2 (germline): LNHDA, SQIVND (reference sequence). V gave up 5 bases and J gave up 3 bases, with 7 bases separating them. This CDR3 spans 12 amino acids. With cryopreserved PBMCs as the source, around 1.9 micrograms of genomic DNA went to TCR beta libraries. These data originate in a study of cytotoxic CD8 clonotypes in ibrutinib-treated CLL. The study's findings and limits: Different sampling times were used for sustained-remission and progressing patients. Starting clonality was above that of age-matched healthy donors and tracked circulating CD8+ T-cell counts.

Investigators sought sequencing depths of between 1 in 200,000 and 1 in 1 million T cells. TCRdb keeps only in-frame clones here, not all; method: immunoSEQ multiplex PCR. The sample has roughly 150,000 clones; about 88% are singletons. The TCR was taken from a human donor with chronic lymphocytic leukemia. The chain joins TRBV19 to TRBJ1-2, with D uncertain. Sequences were derived from PBMCs, sampled at disease progression, from a patient treated with ibrutinib. The CDR3 bases are TGTGCCAGTAGTTCGACATACTATGGCTACACCTTC. This gives the protein CASSSTYYGYTF.